These 16 T cell receptor beta chains share one sample of origin, sequenced in a study of CDR3 diversity in severe acne. TCRdb itself ran the PCR reads through MiXCR, one entry per CDR3 protein. The table includes 100,000 or so distinct CDR3 sequences, 51% detected once. The sample was blood. These receptors all come from a male donor with acne.

The sample holds many counts of this clonotype. V and J are TRBV5-1 and TRBJ1-3; TRBD1 is a possible D gene (6 bases). Trimming cost V 4 bases and J 0 bases, with 14 bases left between them. CDR3 length: 16 amino acids. The V gene's germline CDR1 is SGHRS and CDR2 YFSETQ. The chain's CDR3 is CASSAQTGFSGNTIYF. The CDR3 region has the DNA TGCGCCAGCAGCGCGCAGACAGGTTTCTCTGGAAACACCATATATTTT.

The chain employs TRBV6-5 and TRBJ2-6; unclear D gene. The ends were cut back, 6 bases at V and 5 bases at J, with 17 bases in the middle. Looked up from germline, CDR1 is MNHEY and CDR2 is SVGAGI. The CDR3 is made up of 16 amino acids. CDR3 protein: CASRAGSHLWANVLTF. DNA for the CDR3: TGTGCCAGCAGGGCTGGCAGCCACCTGTGGGCCAACGTCCTGACTTTC.

This clonotype was recorded many times. This sequence joins TRBV7-3 and TRBJ1-2; D is undetermined. Germline CDR1 SGHTA, CDR2 FQGTGA. V was cut by 2 bases and J by 4 bases, with 8 bases left in between. The CDR3 length is 13 residues. Written as DNA, the CDR3 is TGTGCCAGCAGCTTACCCGACGGCTATGGCTACACCTTC. Protein sequence: CASSLPDGYGYTF. The full variable domain, with the rest looked up from reference TRBV7-3 and TRBJ1-2, is GAGVSQTPSNKVTEKGKYVELRCDPISGHTALYWYRQSLGQGPEFLIYFQGTGAADDSGLPNDRFFAVRPEGSVSTLKIQRTERGDSAVYLCASSLPDGYGYTFGSGTRLTVV.

Comment on this clonotype: An end of the junction differs from the germline gene, which may be a read error. V is TRBV25-1 and J is TRBJ2-5; 8 bases line up with TRBD2. Looked up from germline, CDR1 is MGHDK and CDR2 is SYGVNS. The length of the CDR3 is 14 residues. CDR3 region: CACSDTAGEETQYF. The CDR3 nucleotides read TGTGCCTGCAGTGATACAGCGGGAGAAGAGACCCAGTACTTC.

On this clonotype: A read error may be the cause here, since a much bigger clone is one base away. CDR3 sequence (DNA): TGTGCCAGCAGTGATGACCTTTACAGCACAGATACGCAGTATTTT. Its translation: CASSDDLYSTDTQYF. The rearrangement joins TRBV6-1 to TRBJ2-3, with D unclear. Between the trimmed V and J ends, which lost 3 bases and 0 bases, there was a span of 10 bases. CDR1 is MNHNS, CDR2 SASEGT, per germline. There are 15 residues in the CDR3.

J is TRBJ2-5 and V is TRBV7-3, with D hard to call. The CDR3 has 14 residues. Germline V CDR1 and CDR2: SGHTA, FQGTGA. V shed 4 bases and J shed 2 bases, with 11 bases lying between them. The CDR3 coding sequence is TGTGCCAGCAGCTCCCCCGGTTGGCAAGAGACCCAGTACTTC. Translating it yields CASSSPGWQETQYF.

This clonotype came up a few times. This chain joins TRBV7-2 and TRBJ2-2; D is ambiguous. The CDR3 is 13 residues long. Trimming cost V 4 bases and J 1 base, with 4 bases left between them. Germline loops: CDR1 SGHTA, CDR2 FQGNSA. CDR3 in amino acids: CASSWGNTGELFF. CDR3 nucleotides: TGTGCCAGCAGCTGGGGGAACACCGGGGAGCTGTTTTTT.

This clonotype was detected ten times or more. The chain recombines TRBV5-1 with TRBJ2-1, with no clear D. V was pared by 4 bases and J by 4 bases, with 15 bases between. Germline values: CDR1 SGHRS, CDR2 YFSETQ. The length of the CDR3 is 15 residues. DNA for the CDR3: TGCGCCAGCAGCCCGGTGGGTGCGTTTTACAATGAGCAGTTCTTC. Its translation is CASSPVGAFYNEQFF.

This clonotype was counted ten times or more. J is TRBJ2-5 and V is TRBV4-2; D possibly uses TRBD1 or TRBD2 (6 bases each). Trimming took 1 base from V and 5 from J, leaving 11 bases between them. Germline V gives CDR1 LGHNA, CDR2 YNFKEQ. The CDR3 sequence is 14 residues long. The CDR3 DNA reads TGTGCCAGCAGCCAAGTGGGGGGCGGGGAGACCCAGTACTTC. Translated: CASSQVGGGETQYF.

The DNA for the CDR3 is TGTGCCAGCAGCTCCATGGATACGCAGTATTTT. This sequence encodes CASSSMDTQYF. The rearrangement uses TRBV10-3 and TRBJ2-3; D call uncertain. CDR3 length: 11 amino acids. Germline V gene sequence: CDR1 ENHRY, CDR2 SYGVKD. V lost 10 bases and J lost 6, with 11 bases in between.

The V call is TRBV20-1, the J call TRBJ2-7, with 14 bases identical to TRBD2. The CDR3 spans 18 residues. The V gene's germline CDR1 is DFQATT and CDR2 SNEGSKA (reference sequence). The ends lost 1 base at V and 3 bases at J; junction bases unmatched: 11. CDR3: CSARGDRGLAGDIYEQYF. In nucleotides, the CDR3 is TGCAGTGCTAGAGGAGACAGGGGACTAGCGGGAGATATCTACGAGCAGTACTTC.

This clonotype was picked up many times. The chain has TRBV29-1 and TRBJ1-5; D is undetermined. The germline CDR1 and CDR2 sequences are SQVTM and ANQGSEA. The CDR3 consists of 12 residues. Trimming shortened V by 4 bases and J by 5 bases, and 9 bases separated the two germline ends. CDR3 amino acids: CSVAQIDQPQHF. Here the CDR3 DNA reads TGCAGCGTTGCTCAGATTGATCAGCCCCAGCATTTT.

Of note for this clonotype: A much more abundant neighbour one base away suggests this may be a read error. The rearrangement links TRBV7-2 to TRBJ1-1, with D uncertain. Germline loops: CDR1 SGHTA, CDR2 FQGNSA. This CDR3 region has 13 residues. Trimming shortened V by 1 base and J by 3 bases, and 6 bases separated the two germline ends. The chain's CDR3 is CASSLGSYTEAFF. The CDR3 DNA is TGTGCCAGCAGCTTAGGGTCATACACTGAAGCTTTCTTT.

A word on this clonotype: The junction departs from germline at one end; a sequencing error may be responsible. The J gene is TRBJ2-1, the V gene TRBV4-2; TRBD1 or TRBD2 may be the D gene (6 bases each). Germline V lookup: CDR1 LGHNA, CDR2 YNFKEQ. The CDR3 consists of 16 residues. The chain's CDR3 is CASSQVRRGAVNGQFF. The CDR3 DNA follows: TGTGCCAGCAGCCAAGTACGGAGGGGGGCGGTCAATGGGCAGTTCTTC.

The rearrangement links TRBV14 to TRBJ1-2; D remains ambiguous. The germline V gene encodes CDR1 SGHDN and CDR2 FVKESK. The CDR3 is made up of 16 amino acids. Trimming took off 0 bases at V and 1 base at J, with 12 bases between the two ends. The CDR3: CASSQDWQADNYGYTF. For the CDR3, the DNA is TGTGCCAGCAGCCAAGATTGGCAGGCCGATAACTATGGCTACACCTTC.

This clonotype was found many times. This chain links TRBV20-1 with TRBJ2-5; 10 bases match TRBD2. The CDR3 is made up of 15 amino acids. V was pared by 0 bases and J by 5 bases, with 6 bases of the junction left unmatched. Germline V lookup: CDR1 DFQATT, CDR2 SNEGSKA (reference sequence). The CDR3, as DNA: TGCAGTGCTAGAGATGTAATAGCGGGAGGCGAGACCCAGTACTTC. This codes for CSARDVIAGGETQYF.